This T cell receptor beta chain was found in a study of T cells after yellow fever vaccination. Whole-study results and caveats: A small share of clonotypes appeared in both CD4 and CD8 compartments.

Concerning this clonotype itself: What it binds is unknown.

TCRdb redid the calling of the 5' RACE reads with MiXCR, one entry per CDR3 protein. This repertoire shows under 300,000 distinct CDR3 sequences, roughly 7.2% found once; its top ten account for approximately 0.84%. This receptor was taken from a man aged 30 to 39 who received the YFV17D yellow fever vaccine. Source: CD4+ T cells sorted from PBMCs, taken 15 days after the yellow fever booster vaccination.

CDR3 nucleotides: TGTGCCATCAGCTACATAGCGGGAGGGAACACCGGGGAGCTGTTTTTT. This sequence encodes CAISYIAGGNTGELFF. The J gene is TRBJ2-2, the V gene TRBV10-3; TRBD2 aligns across 10 bases. Germline V gene lookup returns CDR1 ENHRY and CDR2 SYGVKD. The CDR3 loop spans 16 amino acids. The V and J ends lost 6 bases and 1 base, in that order; junction bases with no gene match: 5.